A selection of T cell receptor beta chains follows, all from one sample in a study of human T cells and chemical hapten exposure. TCRdb called the RACE reads again in MiXCR, with one record for every CDR3 protein. The sample yields more than 70,000 distinct CDR3 sequences, 12% seen once. The material sequenced was whole blood, taken in connection with sensitization to the hapten diphenylcyclopropenone (DPC). These receptors all stem from a woman aged 55-69 years with alopecia areata. Some clones in this sample may be carry-over from other donors' samples. CDR3s include the opening cysteine and the closing phenylalanine or tryptophan. The D gene is left open where the match is weak. Some rows mark clone size as missing; the rest say once, few, many or name a class of expanded clone.

clone_size: many; d_call: TRBD2; v_call: TRBV3-1; j_call: TRBJ2-7; cdr3_nt: TGTGCCAGCAGCCCCAAGCGGGGGGGCCGTGACGAGCAGTACTTC; cdr3_aa: CASSPKRGGRDEQYF
clone_size: NA; d_call: TRBD1; v_call: TRBV11-2; j_call: TRBJ1-6; cdr3_nt: TGTGCCAGCAGCTCCGACAGGGGATGGGCACCCCTCCACTTT; cdr3_aa: CASSSDRGWAPLHF
clone_size: NA; d_call: TRBD1; v_call: TRBV20-1; j_call: TRBJ1-1; cdr3_nt: TGCAGTGCTACCGGGACAGGGTCGAACACTGAAGCTTTCTTT; cdr3_aa: CSATGTGSNTEAFF
clone_size: NA; d_call: NA; v_call: TRBV29-1; j_call: TRBJ1-1; cdr3_nt: TGCAGCGTTGAAGGCTCAGGAATGAACACTGAAGCTTTCTTT; cdr3_aa: CSVEGSGMNTEAFF
clone_size: few; d_call: NA; v_call: TRBV18; j_call: TRBJ1-1; cdr3_nt: TGTGCCAGCTCACCCCAAACCGGGAGCCTCCCTGAAGCTTTCTTT; cdr3_aa: CASSPQTGSLPEAFF
clone_size: NA; d_call: NA; v_call: TRBV4-1; j_call: TRBJ1-5; cdr3_nt: TGCGCCAGCAGCCATGGCCAAAATCAGCCCCAGCATTTT; cdr3_aa: CASSHGQNQPQHF
clone_size: many; d_call: NA; v_call: TRBV7-6; j_call: TRBJ2-1; cdr3_nt: TGTGCCAGCAGCATCGACGGGACGAGGGGCAATGAGCAGTTCTTC; cdr3_aa: CASSIDGTRGNEQFF
clone_size: NA; d_call: TRBD1; v_call: TRBV6-6; j_call: TRBJ1-1; cdr3_nt: TGTGCCAGCAGTAAACAGGGGTACGGCACTGAAGCTTTCTTT; cdr3_aa: CASSKQGYGTEAFF
clone_size: few; d_call: NA; v_call: TRBV20-1; j_call: TRBJ1-1; cdr3_nt: TGCAGTGCTAGAGGCGGGACAACTGAAGCTTTCTTT; cdr3_aa: CSARGGTTEAFF
clone_size: many; d_call: TRBD2; v_call: TRBV3-1; j_call: TRBJ2-7; cdr3_nt: TGTGCCAGCAGCTACTCCGGGACTAAGGACGAGCAGTACTTC; cdr3_aa: CASSYSGTKDEQYF
clone_size: many; d_call: NA; v_call: TRBV29-1; j_call: TRBJ2-3; cdr3_nt: TGCAGCGTAGAGGGCGGTGGTAGCACAGATACGCAGTATTTT; cdr3_aa: CSVEGGGSTDTQYF
clone_size: NA; d_call: TRBD2; v_call: TRBV7-9; j_call: TRBJ2-5; cdr3_nt: TGTGCCAGCAGCTTAGCGCTGTCGCGGGGGGGCTCCCAAGAGACCCAGTACTTC; cdr3_aa: CASSLALSRGGSQETQYF
clone_size: many; d_call: NA; v_call: TRBV12-3/TRBV12-4; j_call: TRBJ2-1; cdr3_nt: TGTGCCAGCAGTTTCTACAATGAGCAGTTCTTC; cdr3_aa: CASSFYNEQFF
clone_size: NA; d_call: TRBD1; v_call: TRBV5-1; j_call: TRBJ2-4; cdr3_nt: TGCGCCAGCAGCCCGGGACAGCAAAACATTCAGTACTTC; cdr3_aa: CASSPGQQNIQYF
clone_size: many; d_call: NA; v_call: TRBV7-2; j_call: TRBJ1-1; cdr3_nt: TGTGCCAGCAGACTCGCCCCGGATACTGAAGCTTTCTTT; cdr3_aa: CASRLAPDTEAFF
clone_size: few; d_call: NA; v_call: TRBV4-1; j_call: TRBJ1-3; cdr3_nt: TGCGCCAGCAGCCAAGACCCGGCTGCGGGAAACACCATATATTTT; cdr3_aa: CASSQDPAAGNTIYF
clone_size: many; d_call: NA; v_call: TRBV7-3; j_call: TRBJ1-1; cdr3_nt: TGTGCCAGCAGCGGACAAGCGAACACTGAAGCTTTCTTT; cdr3_aa: CASSGQANTEAFF